A single sample is the source of the 3 T cell receptor beta chains below, sequenced in a study of blood T cell repertoires in COVID-19. Measured with immunoSEQ multiplex PCR; TCRdb has only the in-frame clones, and not every one. The sample has about 47,000 clones; approximately 78% are singletons. Sequenced material: peripheral blood. The origin of the receptors is a human donor with acute or convalescent COVID-19. The donor label of this sample is uncertain.

The chain employs TRBV10-1 and TRBJ2-7, with D tentatively TRBD1 (6 bases). V was clipped by 5 bases and J by 1 base, with 9 bases between them. There are 13 residues in the CDR3. The germline V gene encodes CDR1 WNHNN and CDR2 SYGVQD (reference sequence). CDR3 amino acids: CASSSGQSYEQYF. CDR3 bases: TGCGCCAGCAGTAGCGGACAGTCCTACGAGCAGTACTTC.

This clone was detected only a few times. CDR3 sequence reads: CASSLRDLGYIQYF. The CDR3 bases are TGCGCCAGCAGTCTCCGAGATCTCGGGTACATTCAGTACTTC. This chain joins TRBV4-1 and TRBJ2-4; no definite D call. The germline V gene has CDR1 MGHRA and CDR2 YSYEKL. This CDR3 has 14 residues. V gave up 6 bases and J gave up 8 bases, with 17 bases separating them.

This chain uses TRBV5-1 with TRBJ1-1, with D possibly matching TRBD1 (5 bases). This CDR3 is 17 amino acids long. V shed 0 bases and J shed 0 bases, with 15 bases lying between them. The germline gives CDR1 SGHRS, CDR2 YFSETQ. Written as DNA, the CDR3 is TGCGCCAGCAGCTTGGATCCGGGGACTCTATTGAACACTGAAGCTTTCTTT. Its translation is CASSLDPGTLLNTEAFF.